In this sample, the clone carrying this T cell receptor beta chain turned up many times. Its antigen is not known. TCRdb recomputed calls from the reads with MiXCR, one row per CDR3 protein. The sample shows approximately 250,000 distinct CDR3 sequences, 8% to 9.5% of them seen only once. The data originate from a study of T cell repertoires in cytomegalovirus infection. About the research overall: CMV infection plus the matching HLA type was flagged by public TCR beta signatures.

General study points: Using cumulative public TCR beta family frequency, the authors identified those who carried CMV together with the relevant HLA. HLA-C-restricted CMV-specific TCR beta clonotypes were dominant in the ex vivo response.

Germline values: CDR1 KGHSH, CDR2 LQKENI. V shed 4 bases and J shed 6 bases, with 13 bases lying between them. The length of the CDR3 is 14 residues. V usage is TRBV18 and J usage is TRBJ2-1; D not resolved. Sequenced input: PBMCs. This clonotype was obtained from a human donor in good health (CMV status not recorded). Some clones in this sample may be carry-over from other donors' samples. In nucleotides, the CDR3 is TGTGCCAGCTCACAGTACGGCCTAAGCAATGAGCAGTTCTTC. Translating gives CASSQYGLSNEQFF.